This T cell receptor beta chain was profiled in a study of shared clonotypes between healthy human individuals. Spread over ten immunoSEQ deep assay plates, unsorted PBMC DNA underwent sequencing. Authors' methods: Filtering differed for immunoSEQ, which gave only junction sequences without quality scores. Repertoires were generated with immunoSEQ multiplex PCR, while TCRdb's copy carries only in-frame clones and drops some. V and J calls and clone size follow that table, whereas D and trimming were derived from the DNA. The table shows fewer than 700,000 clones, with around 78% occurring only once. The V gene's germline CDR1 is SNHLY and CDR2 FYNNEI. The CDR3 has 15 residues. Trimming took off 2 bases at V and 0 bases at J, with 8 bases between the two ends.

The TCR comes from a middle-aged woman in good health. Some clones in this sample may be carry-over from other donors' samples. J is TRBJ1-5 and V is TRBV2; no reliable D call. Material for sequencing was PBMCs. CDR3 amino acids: CASSEFDYSNQPQHF. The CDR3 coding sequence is TGTGCCAGCAGTGAATTCGATTATAGCAATCAGCCCCAGCATTTT.